Below are 30 T cell receptor beta chains sequenced from a single sample in a study of blood T cell repertoires in COVID-19 (dated by TCRdb to about 2020). Library prep was done by the immunoSEQ multiplex PCR assay. Here the immuneACCESS table is served through TCRdb, limited to in-frame sequences with V and J called. Missing clones are a known gap in these copies; in checked studies unresolved V genes cover under half, and the rest lacks a known reason. The sample records under 250,000 clones, 80% to 85% of which are singletons. The ten largest make up around 30% of the sample. Sequencing was carried out using peripheral blood. These receptors were taken from a man aged 35 to 55 with acute or convalescent COVID-19.

This chain uses TRBV28 with TRBJ2-1, with D possibly TRBD1 on 6 matching bases. V dropped 8 bases and J dropped 6 bases, with 11 bases sitting between them. The CDR3 has 12 residues. In germline, CDR1 is MDHEN, CDR2 SYDVKM. The CDR3 protein is CASLTGRNEQFF. The DNA of the CDR3 is TGTGCCAGCCTGACAGGTCGCAATGAGCAGTTCTTC.

V is TRBV5-8 and J is TRBJ1-2, with 10 positions matching TRBD1. The junction had 6 bases not matched to a gene; V was cut back by 4 bases and J by 6 bases. The CDR3 loop spans 14 amino acids. The germline V gene encodes CDR1 SGHTS and CDR2 YDEGEE. CDR3 sequence reads: CASSKGQGSHGYTF. CDR3 nucleotides: TGTGCCAGCAGCAAGGGACAGGGGTCACATGGCTACACCTTC.

This clone was seen a handful of times. The chain carries TRBV7-3 and TRBJ1-2; maybe TRBD1 (6 bases). Germline CDR1 and CDR2: SGHTA and FQGTGA. Trimming took off 7 bases at V and 3 bases at J, with 15 bases between the two ends. This CDR3 is built from 14 residues. This CDR3 is CASTKTAGDYGYTF. The CDR3, as DNA: TGTGCCAGCACCAAGACCGCAGGGGACTATGGCTACACCTTC.

This chain uses TRBV19 with TRBJ2-7; 11 bases align to TRBD1. Germline trimming cut 5 bases from V and 6 bases from J; bases unmatched to any gene: 6. Per the germline V gene, CDR1 is LNHDA and CDR2 is SQIVND (reference sequence). CDR3 length: 14 amino acids. This chain's CDR3 is CASSPGTGGGEQYF. CDR3 sequence (DNA): TGTGCCAGTAGTCCTGGGACAGGGGGAGGCGAGCAGTACTTC.

The rearrangement uses TRBV19 and TRBJ2-7, with D possibly being TRBD1 (6 bases). There are 13 residues in the CDR3. The germline V and J ends were trimmed by 4 bases and 7 bases, with 14 bases remaining between them. Looked up from germline, CDR1 is LNHDA and CDR2 is SQIVND (reference sequence). CDR3 sequence: CASSTPQGREQYF. Written as DNA, the CDR3 is TGTGCCAGTAGTACCCCCCAGGGGCGGGAGCAGTACTTC.

The chain has TRBV9 and TRBJ2-2, with TRBD1 matching 11 bases. The V segment lost 2 bases and the J segment 5 bases; nucleotides outside the gene matches: 5. CDR3 length: 16 amino acids. In germline, CDR1 is SGDLS, CDR2 YYNGEE. Written as DNA, the CDR3 is TGTGCCAGCAGCGTGGACAGGGGGCGACGAACCGGGGAGCTGTTTTTT. It translates to CASSVDRGRRTGELFF.

The chain employs TRBV19 and TRBJ1-1; 10 bases are a match to TRBD1. After removal of 5 bases from V and 3 bases from J, the junction contained 6 bases not matched to a gene. The CDR3 runs to 15 residues. Germline V gives CDR1 LNHDA, CDR2 SQIVND (reference sequence). Written as DNA, the CDR3 is TGTGCCAGTAGTCAAATGACAGGGGGCTACACTGAAGCTTTCTTT. Protein product: CASSQMTGGYTEAFF.

V is TRBV18 and J is TRBJ2-6; maybe TRBD2 (5 bases). Germline CDR1 is KGHSH and CDR2 is LQKENI. The V end lost 2 bases, the J end lost 0 bases, and 8 bases lay between the germline ends. The CDR3 runs to 16 residues. The DNA of the CDR3 is TGTGCCAGCTCACCAACACGGGGCTCTGGGGCCAACGTCCTGACTTTC. This gives the protein CASSPTRGSGANVLTF.

The chain is built from TRBV25-1 and TRBJ2-1; D not certain. The CDR3 is made up of 14 amino acids. V was clipped by 4 bases and J by 5 bases, with 12 bases between them. CDR1 is MGHDK and CDR2 is SYGVNS in the germline V gene. CDR3 loop: CASSVTGANNEQFF. CDR3 DNA sequence: TGTGCCAGCAGTGTGACCGGAGCGAACAATGAGCAGTTCTTC.

The gene calls are TRBV9 and TRBJ1-5, with 7 bases identical to TRBD1. V gave up 3 bases and J gave up 4 bases; unmatched junction bases: 7. This CDR3 is built from 15 residues. The germline V gene encodes CDR1 SGDLS and CDR2 YYNGEE. In nucleotides, the CDR3 is TGTGCCAGCAGCGCCCGGGACAGCGTGAATCAGCCCCAGCATTTT. Translation: CASSARDSVNQPQHF.

The chain employs TRBV29-1 and TRBJ2-7, with 10 bases aligning to TRBD1. V dropped 6 bases and J dropped 3; count of bases not matched to a gene: 8. CDR1 and CDR2 (germline): SQVTM, ANQGSEA. The CDR3 extends over 14 amino acids. CDR3 region: CSVDTRDRGYEQYF. Here the CDR3 DNA reads TGCAGCGTCGATACGAGGGACAGGGGCTACGAGCAGTACTTC.

This chain connects TRBV7-9 to TRBJ1-4; 7 bases align to TRBD1. CDR1 is SEHNR, CDR2 FQNEAQ, per germline (reference sequence). CDR3 length: 14 amino acids. V lost 6 bases, J lost 8 bases, and 9 bases stayed unmatched. The CDR3 DNA sequence: TGTGCCAGCAGTCTAGGGACAGTCGGCGAAAAACTGTTTTTT. It translates to CASSLGTVGEKLFF.

The chain uses TRBV7-8 and TRBJ1-5; 8 bases align to TRBD1. Germline loops: CDR1 SGHVS, CDR2 FQNEAQ. The V segment lost 5 bases and the J segment 4 bases; nucleotides outside the gene matches: 4. This CDR3 has 14 amino acids. Here the CDR3 DNA reads TGTGCCAGCAGCCCCGGACAGGGTAATCAGCCCCAGCATTTT. Protein sequence: CASSPGQGNQPQHF.

V and J are TRBV5-6 and TRBJ1-1, with 10 bases lining up with TRBD1. The CDR3 loop spans 16 amino acids. CDR1 is SGHDT and CDR2 is YYEEEE in the germline V gene. Trimming at V came to 3 bases and at J to 9 bases, leaving 14 bases not matched to a gene. Here the CDR3 DNA reads TGTGCCAGCAGCTGGACAGGGGGTACGACACGGGATCAAGCTTTCTTT. This sequence encodes CASSWTGGTTRDQAFF.

In the case of this clone: The junction departs from germline at one end; a sequencing error may be responsible. The chain has TRBV11-2 and TRBJ1-2; D gene unclear. Germline loops: CDR1 SGHAT, CDR2 FQNNGV. This CDR3 is 14 amino acids long. CDR3 loop: CASSVETPLYGYTF. The CDR3 nucleotides read TGTGCCAGCAGCGTAGAGACTCCTCTCTATGGCTACACCTTC.

V is TRBV2 and J is TRBJ2-7; 11 nucleotides line up with TRBD2. The CDR3 consists of 17 residues. With 6 bases clipped from V and 1 base from J, the junction kept 11 bases outside the gene matches. Germline-derived CDR1 and CDR2 are SNHLY and FYNNEI. CDR3 coding DNA: TGTGCCAGCAGGGAGCCCATCGGGACTAGCGGTTCCTACGAGCAGTACTTC. This translates into CASREPIGTSGSYEQYF.

The J gene is TRBJ1-1, the V gene TRBV28; D is unclear. The CDR3 is made up of 14 amino acids. The V end was cut by 5 bases, the J end by 1 base, with 11 bases between. CDR1 is MDHEN and CDR2 is SYDVKM in the germline V gene. Written as DNA, the CDR3 is TGTGCCAGCAGTAGGATCGGAGGGAACACTGAAGCTTTCTTT. Translated, it gives CASSRIGGNTEAFF.

V is TRBV9 and J is TRBJ1-3; no clear D. The CDR3 runs to 15 residues. Trimming shortened V by 3 bases and J by 0 bases, and 10 bases separated the two germline ends. In germline, CDR1 is SGDLS, CDR2 YYNGEE. The CDR3 nucleotides are TGTGCCAGCAGCGCACAGCCTTACTCTGGAAACACCATATATTTT. It encodes CASSAQPYSGNTIYF.

V and J are TRBV2 and TRBJ1-2; tentative D call: TRBD1 (6 bases). Germline CDR1 and CDR2: SNHLY and FYNNEI. This CDR3 has 13 residues. V was clipped by 6 bases and J by 6 bases, with 14 bases between them. The CDR3 coding sequence is TGTGCCAGCAGCGCGGTACAGGGTGATGGCTACACCTTC. Translated, it gives CASSAVQGDGYTF.

As to this clone: Other DNA sequences in the same sample also yield this CDR3. V and J are TRBV30 and TRBJ2-7; TRBD1 might be the D (5 bases). The V end was cut by 0 bases, the J end by 2 bases, with 8 bases between. The CDR3 contains 13 residues. Germline loops: CDR1 GTSNPN, CDR2 SVGIG (reference sequence). The CDR3 sequence: CAWSVGRTYEQYF. CDR3 nucleotides: TGTGCCTGGAGTGTGGGGCGGACCTACGAGCAGTACTTC.

This clone was counted between two and nine times. The chain's CDR3 is CASSYSGQVGWYEQYF. CDR3 coding DNA: TGTGCCAGCAGTTACTCCGGACAGGTCGGCTGGTACGAGCAGTACTTC. The chain combines TRBV6-5 with TRBJ2-7; 7 bases match TRBD1. J gave up 4 bases and V 0 bases, and 9 bases lay outside the gene matches. Germline V gene data show CDR1 as MNHEY and CDR2 as SVGAGI. There are 16 residues in the CDR3.

The rearrangement links TRBV2 to TRBJ1-5, with 9 bases that match TRBD1. The germline CDR1 and CDR2 sequences are SNHLY and FYNNEI. The CDR3 extends over 14 amino acids. V was pared by 8 bases and J by 2 bases, with 4 bases of the junction left unmatched. CDR3 loop: CASARTGGNQPQHF. The CDR3 bases are TGTGCCAGCGCTAGGACAGGGGGCAATCAGCCCCAGCATTTT.

For this clone: At one end the junction does not follow the germline gene, possibly because of a read error. V usage is TRBV19 and J usage is TRBJ1-2; no clear D. The CDR3 totals 17 residues. Per the germline V gene, CDR1 is LNHDA and CDR2 is SQIVND (reference sequence). The CDR3 region has the DNA TGTGCCAGTAGTCTAGACGGTGGTTCTGGTGCTAACTATGGCTACACCTTC. This gives the protein CASSLDGGSGANYGYTF.

The chain carries TRBV21-1 and TRBJ1-1. TRBV21-1 is a pseudogene segment. CDR3 length: 13 amino acids. CDR3 DNA: TGTGCCAGCAGCTCCCCCGGGGGAACTGAAGCTTTCTTT. Translated: CASSSPGGTEAFF.

The gene calls are TRBV27 and TRBJ1-2; TRBD1 matches 9 bases. Looked up from germline, CDR1 is MNHEY and CDR2 is SMNVEV (reference sequence). The CDR3 contains 14 residues. Unmatched junction bases numbered 3, after V lost 4 bases and J lost 3 bases. The CDR3 region has the DNA TGTGCCAGCAGTTCGGGACAGGGTGACTATGGCTACACCTTC. Residues: CASSSGQGDYGYTF.

V gene TRBV7-9 combines with J gene TRBJ2-1; D is uncertain. Germline V gene sequence: CDR1 SEHNR, CDR2 FQNEAQ (reference sequence). The CDR3 totals 13 residues. V was clipped by 4 bases and J by 5 bases, with 9 bases between them. CDR3 sequence (DNA): TGTGCCAGCAGCTACAGTTCCCACAATGAGCAGTTCTTC. Translating it yields CASSYSSHNEQFF. Full variable domain (remainder filled in from reference TRBV7-9 and TRBJ2-1): DTGVSQNPRHKITKRGQNVTFRCDPISEHNRLYWYRQTLGQGPEFLTYFQNEAQLEKSRLLSDRFSAERPKGSFSTLEIQRTEQGDSAMYLCASSYSSHNEQFFGPGTRLTVL.

The rearrangement joins TRBV19 to TRBJ2-3; weak D call: TRBD2 (7 bases). The V gene's germline CDR1 is LNHDA and CDR2 SQIVND (reference sequence). CDR3 length: 15 amino acids. Trimming left V 5 bases short and J 4 bases short, with 16 bases between. The DNA for the CDR3 is TGTGCCAGTAGTTACGTGGGAGGGGGGGCAGATACGCAGTATTTT. This codes for CASSYVGGGADTQYF.

The rearrangement joins TRBV4-2 to TRBJ2-1; 8 bases are shared with TRBD2. V gave up 1 base and J gave up 13 bases; unmatched junction bases: 6. The CDR3 runs 13 residues. In germline, CDR1 is LGHNA, CDR2 YNFKEQ. The CDR3 region has the DNA TGTGCCAGCAGCCAAGCCCTAGCGGGTCTCCAGTTCTTC. Amino acids: CASSQALAGLQFF.

The CDR3 is CASSVSSGLDYEQYF. The DNA of the CDR3 is TGTGCCAGCAGCGTGTCATCGGGACTTGACTACGAGCAGTACTTC. The rearrangement joins TRBV9 to TRBJ2-7; perhaps TRBD2 as D (6 bases). The length of the CDR3 is 15 residues. From germline, CDR1 is SGDLS and CDR2 YYNGEE. V was pared by 2 bases and J by 3 bases, with 15 bases between.

This chain's CDR3 is CASSLDGGYQETQYF. CDR3 coding DNA: TGTGCCAGCAGCTTAGATGGGGGGTACCAAGAGACCCAGTACTTC. The chain links TRBV11-2 to TRBJ2-5, with D possibly being TRBD2 (6 bases). The V end was cut by 0 bases, the J end by 0 bases, with 8 bases between. The germline CDR1 and CDR2 sequences are SGHAT and FQNNGV. This CDR3 comprises 15 residues.